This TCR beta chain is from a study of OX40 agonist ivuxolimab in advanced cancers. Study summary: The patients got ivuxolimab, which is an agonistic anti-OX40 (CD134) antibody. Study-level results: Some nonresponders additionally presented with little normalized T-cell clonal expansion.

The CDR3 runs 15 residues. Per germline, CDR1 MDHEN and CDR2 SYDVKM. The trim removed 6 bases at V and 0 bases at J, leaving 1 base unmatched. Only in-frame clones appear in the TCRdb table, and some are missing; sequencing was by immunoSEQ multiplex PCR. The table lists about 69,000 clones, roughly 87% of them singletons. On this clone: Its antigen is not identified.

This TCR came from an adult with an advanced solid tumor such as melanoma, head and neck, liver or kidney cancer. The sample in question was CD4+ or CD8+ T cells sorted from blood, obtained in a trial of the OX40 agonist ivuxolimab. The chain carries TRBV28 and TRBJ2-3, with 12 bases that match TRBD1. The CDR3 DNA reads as TGTGCCAGCAGGGGACAGGGGGCCAGCACAGATACGCAGTATTTT. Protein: CASRGQGASTDTQYF.